Following are 22 T cell receptor beta chains from one sample sequenced in a study of blood T cell repertoires in COVID-19. Sequencing used immunoSEQ multiplex PCR; TCRdb keeps in-frame clones, though not all of them. The repertoire holds about 490,000 clones, with 80% to 90% as singletons. Sample: peripheral blood. These receptors were collected from a human donor in a cohort sampled during active COVID-19.

The rearrangement joins TRBV11-3 to TRBJ1-1; TRBD1 matches at 8 bases. The CDR3 runs to 13 residues. Germline V gene sequence: CDR1 SGHNT, CDR2 YENEEA. Trimming at V came to 3 bases and at J to 4 bases, leaving 1 base not matched to a gene. This chain's CDR3 is CASSFTGGTEAFF. DNA for the CDR3: TGTGCCAGCAGCTTTACAGGGGGCACTGAAGCTTTCTTT.

This clone was picked up a small number of times. This chain links TRBV30 with TRBJ1-5; D may be TRBD1 (6 bases). This CDR3 spans 16 amino acids. V was trimmed by 0 bases and J by 1 base, leaving 13 bases between them. Germline V gene data show CDR1 as GTSNPN and CDR2 as SVGIG (reference sequence). As DNA, the CDR3 is TGTGCCTGGAGTGTCCGGGGGGCTGGAAGCAATCAGCCCCAGCATTTT. This sequence encodes CAWSVRGAGSNQPQHF.

The V gene is TRBV7-8, the J gene TRBJ2-2, with D possibly TRBD1 on 6 matching bases. Trimming stripped 6 bases from V and 7 bases from J, with 18 bases between. CDR3 length equals 15 residues. CDR1 and CDR2 (germline): SGHVS, FQNEAQ. In nucleotides, the CDR3 is TGTGCCAGCAGGAGCCGGGACACCTCGGGCGGGGAGCTGTTTTTT. Protein product: CASRSRDTSGGELFF.

The V and J genes are TRBV27 and TRBJ2-2; the match to TRBD1 covers 10 bases. The germline gives CDR1 MNHEY, CDR2 SMNVEV (reference sequence). CDR3 length equals 17 residues. V was clipped by 5 bases and J by 4 bases; unmatched bases: 10. CDR3 region: CASSITGTGVSTGELFF. The CDR3 coding sequence is TGTGCCAGCAGTATTACCGGGACAGGGGTCTCCACCGGGGAGCTGTTTTTT.

The chain recombines TRBV6-2 or TRBV6-3 with TRBJ2-1, with a weak D call TRBD2 (6 bases). Trimming cost V 2 bases and J 6 bases, with 14 bases left between them. Germline-derived CDR1 and CDR2 are MNHEY and SVGEGT. This CDR3 is 15 amino acids long. The CDR3 sequence: CASSYHGVGSNEQFF. CDR3 nucleotides: TGTGCCAGCAGTTACCACGGGGTCGGGAGCAATGAGCAGTTCTTC.

V gene TRBV5-1 combines with J gene TRBJ2-3; TRBD2 matches at 9 bases. The J segment lost 5 bases and the V segment lost 2 bases, leaving 3 bases of the junction unmatched. CDR3 length: 14 amino acids. Germline V gives CDR1 SGHRS, CDR2 YFSETQ. In DNA form, the CDR3 reads TGCGCCAGCAGCTTCGGCGGGAGGGGAGATACGCAGTATTTT. Amino acid sequence: CASSFGGRGDTQYF.

The chain couples TRBV4-2 to TRBJ1-2, with D hard to call. The germline CDR1 and CDR2 sequences are LGHNA and YNFKEQ. V was shortened by 0 bases and J by 4 bases, with 15 bases between the two germline ends. This CDR3 region has 16 residues. The DNA for the CDR3 is TGTGCCAGCAGCCAAGATTATAGGCAGACTGCCTATGGCTACACCTTC. It is translated as CASSQDYRQTAYGYTF.

The J gene is TRBJ2-1, the V gene TRBV28, with D perhaps matching TRBD1 (5 bases). V was shortened by 5 bases and J by 4 bases, with 15 bases between the two germline ends. There are 15 residues in the CDR3. In germline, CDR1 is MDHEN, CDR2 SYDVKM. The DNA for the CDR3 is TGTGCCAGCAGTCCTCCCCAGAGACAGTACAATGAGCAGTTCTTC. Translated, it gives CASSPPQRQYNEQFF. The whole variable domain, remainder taken from reference TRBV28 and TRBJ2-1, is DVKVTQSSRYLVKRTGEKVFLECVQDMDHENMFWYRQDPGLGLRLIYFSYDVKMKEKGDIPEGYSVSREKKERFSLILESASTNQTSMYLCASSPPQRQYNEQFFGPGTRLTVL.

This clone was observed a handful of times. The sample has other DNA sequences that encode this CDR3 too. The rearrangement joins TRBV7-2 to TRBJ2-7; unclear D gene. V was shortened by 0 bases and J by 5 bases, with 8 bases between the two germline ends. The germline gives CDR1 SGHTA, CDR2 FQGNSA. This CDR3 comprises 13 residues. CDR3 sequence reads: CASSLARGDEQYF. In nucleotides, the CDR3 is TGTGCCAGCAGCTTAGCCCGCGGCGACGAGCAGTACTTC.

This chain links TRBV28 with TRBJ1-5, with D perhaps TRBD1 (5 bases). Germline values: CDR1 MDHEN, CDR2 SYDVKM. The V and J ends lost 2 bases and 9 bases respectively, with 20 bases between them. The CDR3 contains 16 residues. DNA for the CDR3: TGTGCCAGCAGTTTAGGGCAGGGCGGTGGGCGGAGGCCCCAGCATTTT. Translation: CASSLGQGGGRRPQHF.

This sequence joins TRBV7-9 and TRBJ1-6; maybe TRBD1 (6 bases). V was shortened by 6 bases and J by 5 bases, with 11 bases between the two germline ends. The CDR3 loop spans 14 amino acids. From germline, CDR1 is SEHNR and CDR2 FQNEAQ (reference sequence). DNA of the CDR3: TGTGCCAGCAGTTTTTGGACAGATAATTCACCCCTCCACTTT. It encodes CASSFWTDNSPLHF.

The chain recombines TRBV2 with TRBJ2-5, with D perhaps matching TRBD1 (6 bases). The CDR3 is made up of 14 amino acids. With 4 bases removed from V and 6 bases from J, the gap between germline ends came to 15 bases. Germline lookup yields CDR1 SNHLY and CDR2 FYNNEI. The CDR3 sequence is CASSGGQGEQTQYF. The CDR3 region has the DNA TGTGCCAGCAGTGGGGGGCAAGGCGAGCAGACCCAGTACTTC.

The chain recombines TRBV4-2 with TRBJ2-1; 13 bases line up with TRBD2. The V gene end was trimmed by 3 bases and the J gene end by 9 bases; junction bases not matched to a gene: 8. The V gene's germline CDR1 is LGHNA and CDR2 YNFKEQ. CDR3 size: 16 residues. CDR3 sequence reads: CASSHSGTSGIPEQFF. CDR3 nucleotides: TGTGCCAGCAGCCACTCCGGGACTAGCGGGATTCCTGAGCAGTTCTTC.

This clone was seen a single time. The CDR3 region has the DNA TGTGCCAGCAGCCGGGACAGAACCTATTATGGCTACACCTTC. Translated: CASSRDRTYYGYTF. The V call is TRBV5-4, the J call TRBJ1-2; 7 bases agree with TRBD1. CDR1 SGHNT and CDR2 YYREEE come from the germline V gene (reference sequence). Losses at the gene ends were 4 bases for V and 5 bases for J; bases not matched to a gene: 8. This CDR3 has 14 residues.

The V call is TRBV24-1, the J call TRBJ2-1; perhaps TRBD2 as D (5 bases). Per the germline V gene, CDR1 is KGHDR and CDR2 is SFDVKD. V lost 3 bases, J lost 6 bases, and 11 bases lay in between. The CDR3 has 14 amino acids. CDR3 sequence reads: CATSDEGSVNEQFF. As DNA, the CDR3 is TGTGCCACCAGTGATGAGGGCTCCGTCAATGAGCAGTTCTTC.

This clone was recorded once. This chain connects TRBV19 to TRBJ2-3; 8 nucleotides agree with TRBD2. This CDR3 has 15 amino acids. V was clipped by 6 bases and J by 1 base; unmatched bases: 6. Germline V gives CDR1 LNHDA, CDR2 SQIVND (reference sequence). CDR3 in DNA: TGTGCCAGTAGCTCCGGGCGGGGGGGCACAGATACGCAGTATTTT. It encodes CASSSGRGGTDTQYF.

This rearrangement joins TRBV5-4 to TRBJ2-2, with 12 positions matching TRBD2. There are 16 residues in the CDR3. Germline V gene data show CDR1 as SGHNT and CDR2 as YYREEE (reference sequence). Germline trimming cut 9 bases from V and 2 bases from J; bases unmatched to any gene: 8. CDR3 DNA: TGTGCCATATCGACTAGCGGGAGACCAAACACCGGGGAGCTGTTTTTT. This encodes CAISTSGRPNTGELFF.

This clone was recorded once. The chain's CDR3 is CASSLGRMVVYGYTF. Here the CDR3 DNA reads TGTGCCAGCAGCTTGGGCCGTATGGTAGTCTATGGCTACACCTTC. The gene calls are TRBV5-6 and TRBJ1-2; D remains ambiguous. V was cut by 0 bases and J by 4 bases, with 13 bases left in between. CDR3 length: 15 residues. Germline-derived CDR1 and CDR2 are SGHDT and YYEEEE.

The genes are TRBV18 and TRBJ2-2, with D possibly TRBD2 on 6 matching bases. Germline loops: CDR1 KGHSH, CDR2 LQKENI. The CDR3 runs 17 residues. With 2 bases removed from V and 4 bases from J, the gap between germline ends came to 17 bases. CDR3 protein: CASSPILGGKGTGELFF. CDR3 DNA sequence: TGTGCCAGCTCACCAATACTGGGGGGAAAAGGCACCGGGGAGCTGTTTTTT.

The chain joins TRBV7-9 to TRBJ2-2; TRBD1 might be the D (6 bases). The CDR3 length is 14 residues. Looked up from germline, CDR1 is SEHNR and CDR2 is FQNEAQ (reference sequence). Deletions cut 3 bases from V and 5 bases from J, with 10 bases between. Here the CDR3 reads CASSLGTGTGELFF. The CDR3 DNA sequence: TGTGCCAGCAGCTTGGGTACAGGGACCGGGGAGCTGTTTTTT.

CDR3 in amino acids: CASSEGAGEQYF. DNA of the CDR3: TGTGCCAGTAGTGAGGGGGCGGGAGAGCAGTACTTC. The chain joins TRBV19 to TRBJ2-7; tentatively, D is TRBD1 (7 bases). The length of the CDR3 is 12 residues. V was clipped by 5 bases and J by 7 bases, with 12 bases between them. The germline gives CDR1 LNHDA, CDR2 SQIVND (reference sequence).

V usage is TRBV5-1 and J usage is TRBJ2-1, with 9 bases fitting TRBD2. The CDR3 contains 14 residues. CDR1 is SGHRS and CDR2 is YFSETQ in the germline V gene. V was pared by 0 bases and J by 8 bases, with 3 bases of the junction left unmatched. CDR3 loop: CASSLALAGDEQFF. The CDR3, as DNA: TGCGCCAGCAGCTTGGCCTTAGCGGGGGATGAGCAGTTCTTC.